These 2 T cell receptor beta chains originate from one sample sequenced in a study of shared clonotypes between healthy human individuals. Only in-frame clones appear in the TCRdb table, and some are missing; sequencing was by immunoSEQ multiplex PCR. Seen here are 2 million to 2.5 million clones, 85% to 95% observed once, and the top ten hold approximately 0.4%. Sequencing was performed on naive CD4+ T cells from PBMCs. Specified subset: CD45RA+ positively selected. These receptors originate from a man between 18 and 35 years old in good health. Some clones in this sample may be carry-over from other donors' samples.

The chain joins TRBV10-1 to TRBJ2-2; TRBD2 matches at 7 bases. The length of the CDR3 is 15 residues. Germline CDR1 and CDR2: WNHNN and SYGVQD (reference sequence). The ends lost 5 bases at V and 7 bases at J; junction bases unmatched: 10. The CDR3: CASSRELAEVGELFF. CDR3 bases: TGCGCCAGCAGTCGAGAGCTAGCGGAGGTCGGGGAGCTGTTTTTT.

This sequence joins TRBV19 and TRBJ2-7, with a possible D match to TRBD2 (6 bases). The CDR3 has 16 residues. Germline V CDR1 and CDR2: LNHDA, SQIVND (reference sequence). V lost 4 bases and J lost 1, with 17 bases in between. The chain's CDR3 is CASSTGTQVLSYEQYF. In nucleotides, the CDR3 is TGTGCCAGTAGTACCGGGACTCAAGTCTTGTCCTACGAGCAGTACTTC.